These 21 T cell receptor beta chains were all obtained from the same sample, sequenced in a study of shared clonotypes between healthy human individuals (dated by TCRdb to the early 2020s). The protocol used for the library was the immunoSEQ multiplex PCR assay. TCRdb retrieved this table from immuneACCESS and kept in-frame rearrangements only. Not all clones are present; in checked studies, unresolved V genes account for under half, and no reason is known for the remainder. Across this sample there are nearly 1 million clones, with approximately 80% seen only once. Roughly 1.5% of the sample is in the top ten clones. The source material was memory CD4+ T cells sorted from blood. The cell subset or site label corresponds to: CD45RA-negative fraction. These TCRs come from a man between 18 and 35 years old in good health.

This clone appeared a few times. CDR3 residues: CAWGNPGGSYNEQFF. In DNA, the CDR3 is TGTGCCTGGGGTAACCCGGGAGGCTCCTACAATGAGCAGTTCTTC. The chain has TRBV30 and TRBJ2-1; 7 nucleotides align to TRBD2. V was clipped by 5 bases and J by 0 bases; unmatched bases: 7. CDR1 is GTSNPN and CDR2 is SVGIG in the germline V gene (reference sequence). This CDR3 is 15 amino acids long.

V gene TRBV7-2 combines with J gene TRBJ2-5; D remains unclear. The J call may not be correct, given that the DNA end is closer to TRBJ2-7. This CDR3 region has 12 residues. CDR1 is SGHTA and CDR2 is FQGNSA in the germline V gene. Here the CDR3 DNA reads TGTGCCAGCAGCTCTGTGGGGAACGAGCAGTACTTC. It codes for CASSSVGNEQYF.

CDR3 DNA sequence: TGTGCCAGCAGCTTAGGAGGGGACCCTAGCCGCCTCCACGAGCAGTACTTC. This sequence encodes CASSLGGDPSRLHEQYF. The rearrangement links TRBV11-2 to TRBJ2-7, with D perhaps assigned TRBD1 or TRBD2 (5 bases each). Germline-derived CDR1 and CDR2 are SGHAT and FQNNGV. This CDR3 is built from 17 residues. Trimming removed 1 base at V and 5 bases at J, with 21 bases between.

This clone appeared a few times. The chain couples TRBV5-6 to TRBJ1-6; TRBD1 matches at 9 bases. CDR3 size: 16 residues. V shed 4 bases, J shed 6 bases, and the junction held 8 bases outside the gene matches. CDR1 is SGHDT, CDR2 YYEEEE, per germline. CDR3 DNA: TGTGCCAGCAGCCAAACAACGGGACAGGGTAATTCACCCCTCCACTTT. Its translation: CASSQTTGQGNSPLHF.

This chain connects TRBV9 to TRBJ2-5; D may match TRBD1 or TRBD2 (5 bases each). This CDR3 has 14 residues. Trimming removed 4 bases from V and 2 bases from J, with 12 bases in between. Germline CDR1 is SGDLS and CDR2 is YYNGEE. The CDR3 DNA is TGTGCCAGCAGCCCCAGGGAGCCGCAAGAGACCCAGTACTTC. It codes for CASSPREPQETQYF.

The CDR3 sequence is CASRSNRGADTQYF. CDR3 coding DNA: TGCGCCAGCAGGTCGAACAGGGGCGCAGATACGCAGTATTTT. V and J are TRBV4-3 and TRBJ2-3; the match to TRBD1 covers 7 bases. CDR1 and CDR2 from the germline V gene are LGHNA and YSLEER. The ends lost 6 bases at V and 4 bases at J; junction bases unmatched: 7. The CDR3 spans 14 residues.

The gene calls are TRBV6-1 and TRBJ2-5; the match to TRBD2 covers 11 bases. V lost 3 bases, J lost 1 base, and 7 bases stayed unmatched. The CDR3 is 17 residues long. Germline V gene sequence: CDR1 MNHNS, CDR2 SASEGT. The CDR3 protein is CASSDPGTSGFQETQYF. The CDR3 DNA follows: TGTGCCAGCAGTGACCCCGGGACTAGCGGTTTCCAAGAGACCCAGTACTTC.

J is TRBJ2-7 and V is TRBV6-1; D is ambiguous. Trimming stripped 6 bases from V and 4 bases from J, with 16 bases between. The CDR3 has 14 amino acids. Germline CDR1 is MNHNS and CDR2 is SASEGT. In nucleotides, the CDR3 is TGTGCCAGCAGCCAGGCGGTTACGAGATACGAGCAGTACTTC. It codes for CASSQAVTRYEQYF.

The chain carries TRBV12-5 and TRBJ2-7; perhaps TRBD1 as D (6 bases). Germline V lookup: CDR1 LGHNT, CDR2 FRNRAP. V lost 5 bases and J lost 0, with 14 bases in between. The CDR3 loop spans 15 amino acids. In DNA, the CDR3 is TGTGCTAGTGGTAGGGCCGAGACAGGCTCCTACGAGCAGTACTTC. Protein sequence: CASGRAETGSYEQYF.

The rearrangement uses TRBV7-8 and TRBJ2-5; D is uncertain. CDR1 SGHVS and CDR2 FQNEAQ come from the germline V gene. This CDR3 is 16 amino acids long. V lost 6 bases and J lost 5, with 22 bases in between. As DNA, the CDR3 is TGTGCCAGCAGTCCAATACCGGGCCACGGAGTCGAGACCCAGTACTTC. Its translation is CASSPIPGHGVETQYF. Drawing the rest from reference TRBV7-8 and TRBJ2-5, the complete variable domain is GAGVSQSPRYKVAKRGQDVALRCDPISGHVSLFWYQQALGQGPEFLTYFQNEAQLDKSGLPSDRFFAERPEGSVSTLKIQRTQQEDSAVYLCASSPIPGHGVETQYFGPGTRLLVL.

This clone was counted once. The chain has TRBV15 and TRBJ1-2, with D unresolved. Deletions cut 4 bases from V and 8 bases from J, with 11 bases between. The CDR3 runs 12 residues. CDR1 is LNHNV and CDR2 is YYDKDF in the germline V gene (reference sequence). The CDR3 loop reads CATSIGEIGYTF. CDR3 bases: TGTGCCACCAGCATCGGGGAGATCGGCTACACCTTC.

V usage is TRBV15 and J usage is TRBJ2-7; D possibly corresponds to TRBD2 (5 bases). The V and J ends lost 8 bases and 2 bases respectively, with 16 bases between them. Germline V gene data show CDR1 as LNHNV and CDR2 as YYDKDF (reference sequence). The CDR3 extends over 14 amino acids. The CDR3 region is CATAYRTGTYEQYF. The CDR3 DNA follows: TGTGCCACCGCTTACCGGACGGGAACCTACGAGCAGTACTTC.

The chain employs TRBV7-9 and TRBJ2-3; 12 nucleotides align to TRBD1. V was clipped by 4 bases and J by 14 bases; unmatched bases: 13. CDR3 length equals 15 residues. Germline CDR1 is SEHNR and CDR2 is FQNEAQ (reference sequence). The CDR3 DNA follows: TGTGCCAGCAGCTCAGCCGGGACAGGGGGCGACGGGCGGTATTTT. As protein: CASSSAGTGGDGRYF.

The chain combines TRBV29-1 with TRBJ1-4, with 9 bases matching TRBD1. CDR1 and CDR2 (germline): SQVTM, ANQGSEA. CDR3 size: 13 residues. Trimming at V came to 6 bases and at J to 7 bases, leaving 6 bases not matched to a gene. The CDR3 DNA reads TGCAGCGTGAGACAGGGGGGTAGTGAAAAACTGTTTTTT. Translation gives CSVRQGGSEKLFF. Full variable domain (remainder filled in from reference TRBV29-1 and TRBJ1-4): SAVISQKPSRDICQRGTSLTIQCQVDSQVTMMFWYRQQPGQSLTLIATANQGSEATYESGFVIDKFPISRPNLTFSTLTVSNMSPEDSSIYLCSVRQGGSEKLFFGSGTQLSVL.

This rearrangement joins TRBV5-6 to TRBJ2-5, with 9 bases matching TRBD1. CDR3 length equals 14 residues. The ends lost 4 bases at V and 4 bases at J; junction bases unmatched: 5. CDR1 and CDR2 (germline): SGHDT, YYEEEE. The CDR3 sequence is CASSPDRGSETQYF. CDR3 nucleotide sequence: TGTGCCAGCAGCCCGGACAGGGGCTCAGAGACCCAGTACTTC.

The chain employs TRBV6-6 and TRBJ2-3; D not resolved. CDR1 is MNHNY, CDR2 SVGAGI, per germline (reference sequence). V was shortened by 2 bases and J by 5 bases, with 11 bases between the two germline ends. The CDR3 runs 14 residues. The CDR3 protein is CASSYGQRRDTQYF. The CDR3 DNA reads as TGTGCCAGCAGTTACGGTCAGCGCCGAGATACGCAGTATTTT.

The chain is built from TRBV5-6 and TRBJ1-2; TRBD1 matches at 9 bases. After removal of 4 bases from V and 4 bases from J, the junction contained 8 bases not matched to a gene. CDR1 and CDR2 (germline): SGHDT, YYEEEE. The CDR3 has 15 amino acids. CDR3 protein: CASSTWDREAYGYTF. In DNA form, the CDR3 reads TGTGCCAGCAGCACTTGGGACAGGGAGGCCTATGGCTACACCTTC.

The chain couples TRBV6-5 to TRBJ1-1; the match to TRBD1 covers 9 bases. Germline values: CDR1 MNHEY, CDR2 SVGAGI. This CDR3 region has 16 residues. The junction had 6 bases not matched to a gene; V was cut back by 2 bases and J by 2 bases. The CDR3 DNA follows: TGTGCCAGCAGTTACAACAGGGGGCGCTTCAACACTGAAGCTTTCTTT. Its translation: CASSYNRGRFNTEAFF.

CDR3 nucleotides: TGCAGCGTCGGGGACACCAATCAGCCCCAGCATTTT. Protein product: CSVGDTNQPQHF. The J gene is TRBJ1-5, the V gene TRBV29-1, with D possibly TRBD1 on 6 matching bases. The ends were cut back, 6 bases at V and 3 bases at J, with 9 bases in the middle. Germline assignment: CDR1 SQVTM and CDR2 ANQGSEA. The CDR3 runs to 12 residues.

Comment on this clone: This sample includes further DNA sequences coding for the same CDR3. J is TRBJ1-4 and V is TRBV6-1; D may be TRBD1 (5 bases). Trimming removed 3 bases from V and 7 bases from J, with 9 bases in between. The CDR3 sequence is 13 residues long. Germline assignment: CDR1 MNHNS and CDR2 SASEGT. CDR3 loop: CASSEVGGEKLFF. DNA for the CDR3: TGTGCCAGCAGTGAGGTGGGGGGTGAAAAACTGTTTTTT.

This chain uses TRBV2 with TRBJ2-1, with unresolved D. The germline V gene encodes CDR1 SNHLY and CDR2 FYNNEI. The CDR3 loop spans 14 amino acids. Trimming stripped 4 bases from V and 5 bases from J, with 12 bases between. The chain's CDR3 is CASSVGRTNNEQFF. CDR3 nucleotide sequence: TGTGCCAGCAGTGTGGGCAGGACGAACAATGAGCAGTTCTTC.